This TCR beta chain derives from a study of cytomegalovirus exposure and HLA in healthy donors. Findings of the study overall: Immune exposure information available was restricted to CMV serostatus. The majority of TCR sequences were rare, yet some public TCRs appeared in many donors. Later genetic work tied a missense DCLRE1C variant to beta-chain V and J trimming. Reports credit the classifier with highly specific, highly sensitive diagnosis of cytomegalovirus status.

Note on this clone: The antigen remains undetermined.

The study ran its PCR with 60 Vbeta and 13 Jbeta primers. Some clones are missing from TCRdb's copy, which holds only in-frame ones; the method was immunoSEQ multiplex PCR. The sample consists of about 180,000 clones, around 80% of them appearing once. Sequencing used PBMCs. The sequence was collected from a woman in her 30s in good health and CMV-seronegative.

CDR3 nucleotide sequence: TGTGCCAGCAGCCTTATTCGGTGGAACTATGGCTACACCTTC. Translation: CASSLIRWNYGYTF. The chain employs TRBV5-6 and TRBJ1-2; no reliable D call. This CDR3 spans 14 amino acids. The V and J ends lost 4 bases and 2 bases respectively, with 12 bases between them. Germline V gene sequence: CDR1 SGHDT, CDR2 YYEEEE.